A selection of T cell receptor beta chains follows, all from one sample in a study of regulatory T cells in long-lasting Graves disease. TCRdb reprocessed the multiplex PCR reads via MiXCR and lists one record per CDR3 protein. The table has under 500,000 distinct CDR3 sequences, 15% to 20% seen once; the top ten hold about 10%. The sample was also linked to a second study, of T cells in Graves' hyperthyroidism and ophthalmopathy.

Specimen: peripheral blood mononuclear cells (PBMCs), collected at new diagnosis, from a patient treated with antithyroid drugs. The source of these receptors is a woman in her 30s with Graves disease. Both conserved end residues are part of each CDR3. The D gene is left open where the match is weak. Some rows have no size entry. The others give once, few or many, or a class for an expanded clone.

>TRBJ2-1|TRBV3-1|.|.
CASQRSKVNEQFF
TGTGCCAGCCAGCGTTCAAAGGTCAATGAGCAGTTCTTC
>TRBJ1-6|TRBV12-3/TRBV12-4|TRBD1|many
CASSWGQETSPLHF
TGTGCCAGCAGCTGGGGACAGGAAACCTCACCCCTCCACTTT
>TRBJ2-3|TRBV6-2/TRBV6-3|TRBD2|few
CASSPVAGGITDTQYF
TGTGCCAGCAGTCCCGTAGCGGGAGGGATCACAGATACGCAGTATTTT
>TRBJ2-3|TRBV20-1|.|many
CSARRSTDTQYF
TGCAGTGCTAGACGTTCTACAGATACGCAGTATTTT
>TRBJ2-7|TRBV7-2|TRBD1|.
CASSLWDRGDEQYF
TGTGCCAGCAGCTTATGGGACAGGGGGGACGAGCAGTACTTC
>TRBJ2-5|TRBV6-1|.|many
CASPGRTQETQYF
TGTGCCAGCCCGGGACGGACACAAGAGACCCAGTACTTC
>TRBJ2-1|TRBV5-1|.|.
CASSSNSPKPPYNEQFF
TGCGCCAGCAGCTCAAATTCTCCCAAGCCTCCCTACAATGAGCAGTTCTTC
>TRBJ1-2|TRBV12-3/TRBV12-4|TRBD1|many
CASSFMGQGSGYTF
TGTGCCAGCAGTTTTATGGGACAGGGTTCTGGCTACACCTTC
>TRBJ2-7|TRBV7-2|.|few
CASSPRAGYYEQYF
TGTGCCAGCAGCCCCCGGGCAGGGTACTACGAGCAGTACTTC
>TRBJ1-1|TRBV7-2|.|.
CASSLAHGAGEAFF
TGTGCCAGCAGCTTAGCGCACGGGGCTGGTGAAGCTTTCTTT
>TRBJ1-5|TRBV28|.|many
CARGLPGNNQPQHF
TGTGCCAGAGGACTGCCGGGAAACAATCAGCCCCAGCATTTT
>TRBJ2-5|TRBV12-3/TRBV12-4|.|many
CASSLGRAKETQYF
TGTGCCAGCAGTTTAGGCAGAGCCAAAGAGACCCAGTACTTC
>TRBJ2-1|TRBV10-3|TRBD2|many
CAISHSGSSNNEQFF
TGTGCCATCAGTCATAGCGGGAGCTCCAACAATGAGCAGTTCTTC
>TRBJ2-5|TRBV7-9|.|many
CASSLDDRDFQETQYF
TGTGCCAGCAGCCTCGATGACCGGGACTTTCAAGAGACCCAGTACTTC
>TRBJ2-1|TRBV11-2|TRBD2|.
CASSFSGRALEQFF
TGTGCCAGCAGCTTTAGCGGGAGGGCCCTTGAGCAGTTCTTC
>TRBJ1-1|TRBV6-1|.|many
CASGLPLNTEAFF
TGTGCCAGCGGCCTTCCGTTGAACACTGAAGCTTTCTTT
>TRBJ2-1|TRBV5-1|TRBD2|many
CASSLGLAGAYNEQFF
TGTGCCAGCAGCTTGGGACTAGCGGGAGCCTACAATGAGCAGTTCTTC
>TRBJ2-7|TRBV27|.|many
CASSLSSGGSYEQYF
TGTGCCAGCAGTTTATCGAGCGGAGGAAGCTACGAGCAGTACTTC
>TRBJ2-5|TRBV19|.|.
CASAAGYGIETQYF
TGTGCCAGTGCCGCCGGGTACGGGATAGAGACCCAGTACTTC